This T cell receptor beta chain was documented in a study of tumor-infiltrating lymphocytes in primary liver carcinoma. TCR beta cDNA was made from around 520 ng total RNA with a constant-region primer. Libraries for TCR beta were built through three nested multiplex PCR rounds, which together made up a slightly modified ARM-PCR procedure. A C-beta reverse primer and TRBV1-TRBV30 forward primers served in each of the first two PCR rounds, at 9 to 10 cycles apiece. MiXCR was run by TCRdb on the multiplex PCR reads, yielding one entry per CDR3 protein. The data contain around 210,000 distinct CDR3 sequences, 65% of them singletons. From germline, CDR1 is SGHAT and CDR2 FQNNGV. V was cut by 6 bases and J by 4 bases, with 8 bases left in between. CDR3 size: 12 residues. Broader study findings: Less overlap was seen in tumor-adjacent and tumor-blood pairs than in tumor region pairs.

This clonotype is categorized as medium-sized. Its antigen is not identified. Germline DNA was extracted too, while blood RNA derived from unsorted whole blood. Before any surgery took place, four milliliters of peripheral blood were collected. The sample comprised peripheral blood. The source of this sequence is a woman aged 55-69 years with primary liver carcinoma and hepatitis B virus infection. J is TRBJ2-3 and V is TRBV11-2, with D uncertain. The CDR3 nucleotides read TGTGCCAGCAGACATATACCAGATACGCAGTATTTT. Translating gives CASRHIPDTQYF. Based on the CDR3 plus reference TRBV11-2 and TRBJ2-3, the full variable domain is EAGVAQSPRYKIIEKRQSVAFWCNPISGHATLYWYQQILGQGPKLLIQFQNNGVVDDSQLPKDRFSAERLKGVDSTLKIQPAKLEDSAVYLCASRHIPDTQYFGPGTRLTVL.